The T cell receptor beta chain described here comes from a study of blood T cell repertoires in COVID-19. Methods used by the authors: Using reference gene primer amplification, nucleated cell counts were estimated. Method: immunoSEQ multiplex PCR; TCRdb's copy keeps in-frame clones and lacks some. V and J calls and clone size are those listed in that table; D and trimming were worked out from the DNA. In the table there are approximately 220,000 clones, about nine tenths of which are singletons. The germline V and J ends were trimmed by 4 bases and 8 bases, with 14 bases remaining between them. CDR1 and CDR2 (germline): PRHDT, FYEKMQ (reference sequence). The CDR3 is 13 amino acids. This clone occurred once.

This chain joins TRBV13 and TRBJ1-2; weak D call: TRBD1 (5 bases). Sequences were obtained from PBMCs or T cells enriched from blood (not recorded which). The sequence was collected from a woman between 40 and 55 years old with acute COVID-19. The CDR3, as DNA: TGTGCCAGCAGCTCCTCGGGCGCAGGGGGCTACACCTTC. Translating gives CASSSSGAGGYTF.